A selection of T cell receptor beta chains follows, all from one sample in a study of blood T cell repertoires in COVID-19. The repertoire was sequenced with immunoSEQ multiplex PCR; TCRdb's copy has only in-frame clones and lacks some. The table includes roughly 480,000 clones, 80% to 90% detected once. Sequenced: peripheral blood. These receptors all stem from a young man with COVID-19, enrolled during active disease. Both conserved end residues are part of each CDR3. Each record gives: clone size, D gene, J gene, V gene, CDR3 protein, CDR3 DNA. A D gene is named only where the DNA matches it firmly. Only part of the rows carry a size: once, few, many, or a class if the clone is expanded.

clone_size: NA
d_call: NA
j_call: TRBJ2-1
v_call: TRBV7-8
cdr3_aa: CASSPGTGQFF
cdr3_nt: TGTGCCAGCAGCCCCGGGACTGGTCAGTTCTTC

clone_size: NA
d_call: NA
j_call: TRBJ2-1
v_call: TRBV7-2
cdr3_aa: CASSSQGILANYNEQFF
cdr3_nt: TGTGCCAGCAGCTCACAGGGCATCCTGGCGAACTACAATGAGCAGTTCTTC

clone_size: NA
d_call: TRBD2
j_call: TRBJ2-3
v_call: TRBV7-3
cdr3_aa: CASSLDSGRRGDTQYF
cdr3_nt: TGTGCCAGCAGCTTAGACAGCGGGAGGCGAGGAGATACGCAGTATTTT

clone_size: NA
d_call: TRBD2
j_call: TRBJ2-7
v_call: TRBV30
cdr3_aa: CAWSDIAGGGYEQYF
cdr3_nt: TGTGCCTGGAGTGACATAGCGGGAGGGGGCTACGAGCAGTACTTC

clone_size: NA
d_call: NA
j_call: TRBJ1-1
v_call: TRBV5-1
cdr3_aa: CASAYIDRLTEAFF
cdr3_nt: TGCGCCAGCGCTTACATAGACAGGCTAACTGAAGCTTTCTTT

clone_size: NA
d_call: NA
j_call: TRBJ1-3
v_call: TRBV2
cdr3_aa: CASGGRSSGNTIYF
cdr3_nt: TGTGCCAGCGGAGGAAGGTCTTCTGGAAACACCATATATTTT

clone_size: NA
d_call: NA
j_call: TRBJ1-5
v_call: TRBV16
cdr3_aa: CASSWGSGVNNQPQHF
cdr3_nt: TGTGCCAGCAGCTGGGGGTCGGGGGTTAACAATCAGCCCCAGCATTTT

clone_size: NA
d_call: NA
j_call: TRBJ2-1
v_call: TRBV3-1/TRBV3-2
cdr3_aa: CASSQVYGRPYNEQFF
cdr3_nt: TGTGCCAGCAGCCAAGTTTACGGGAGACCCTACAATGAGCAGTTCTTC

clone_size: once
d_call: NA
j_call: TRBJ2-1
v_call: TRBV9
cdr3_aa: CASSVDWGQSKQFF
cdr3_nt: TGTGCCAGCAGCGTAGATTGGGGACAATCGAAGCAGTTCTTC

clone_size: NA
d_call: NA
j_call: TRBJ2-3
v_call: TRBV7-9
cdr3_aa: CASSLDDGDTQYF
cdr3_nt: TGTGCCAGCAGCTTAGACGACGGGGATACGCAGTATTTT

clone_size: NA
d_call: NA
j_call: TRBJ2-3
v_call: TRBV7-2
cdr3_aa: CASSLVADTSTDTQYF
cdr3_nt: TGTGCCAGCAGCTTAGTAGCGGATACTAGCACAGATACGCAGTATTTT

clone_size: few
d_call: TRBD1
j_call: TRBJ1-3
v_call: TRBV27
cdr3_aa: CASSRTGAGSGNTIYF
cdr3_nt: TGTGCCAGCAGCCGGACAGGGGCCGGCTCTGGAAACACCATATATTTT

clone_size: NA
d_call: NA
j_call: TRBJ2-1
v_call: TRBV5-1
cdr3_aa: CASSYSDRPLNEQFF
cdr3_nt: TGCGCCAGCAGCTACTCGGACAGACCTCTCAATGAGCAGTTCTTC

clone_size: NA
d_call: TRBD1
j_call: TRBJ1-5
v_call: TRBV6-2/TRBV6-3
cdr3_aa: CASSGRDRGSNQPQHF
cdr3_nt: TGTGCCAGCAGTGGCCGGGACAGGGGAAGCAATCAGCCCCAGCATTTT

clone_size: NA
d_call: TRBD1
j_call: TRBJ1-1
v_call: TRBV11-2
cdr3_aa: CASSPRGGGMNTEAFF
cdr3_nt: TGTGCCAGCAGCCCCCGAGGAGGGGGCATGAACACTGAAGCTTTCTTT

clone_size: NA
d_call: NA
j_call: TRBJ2-7
v_call: TRBV2
cdr3_aa: CASTEGRPYEQYF
cdr3_nt: TGTGCCAGCACCGAGGGAAGGCCCTACGAGCAGTACTTC

clone_size: NA
d_call: TRBD2
j_call: TRBJ2-5
v_call: TRBV5-1
cdr3_aa: CASSPLAGGQETQYF
cdr3_nt: TGCGCCAGCAGCCCTCTTGCGGGGGGTCAAGAGACCCAGTACTTC

clone_size: few
d_call: TRBD1
j_call: TRBJ1-1
v_call: TRBV11-3
cdr3_aa: CASSTMTGWTEAFF
cdr3_nt: TGTGCCAGCAGCACCATGACAGGGTGGACTGAAGCTTTCTTT

clone_size: NA
d_call: NA
j_call: TRBJ1-6
v_call: TRBV6-4
cdr3_aa: CASRELASSYNSPLHF
cdr3_nt: TGTGCCAGCCGCGAGTTAGCTTCTTCCTATAATTCACCCCTCCACTTT

clone_size: few
d_call: TRBD2
j_call: TRBJ2-7
v_call: TRBV5-4
cdr3_aa: CASSWAGGPYEQYF
cdr3_nt: TGTGCCAGCAGCTGGGCGGGGGGGCCTTACGAGCAGTACTTC

clone_size: once
d_call: TRBD1
j_call: TRBJ2-5
v_call: TRBV7-8
cdr3_aa: CASSNGQVPYQETQYF
cdr3_nt: TGTGCCAGCAGTAACGGACAGGTCCCCTACCAAGAGACCCAGTACTTC

clone_size: NA
d_call: TRBD1
j_call: TRBJ1-5
v_call: TRBV6-7
cdr3_aa: CASSYRGQGHQPQHF
cdr3_nt: TGTGCCAGCAGTTACCGAGGACAGGGCCATCAGCCCCAGCATTTT

clone_size: NA
d_call: NA
j_call: TRBJ2-3
v_call: TRBV10-2
cdr3_aa: CASSESVSVFTDTQYF
cdr3_nt: TGCGCCAGCAGTGAGTCCGTTAGCGTTTTCACAGATACGCAGTATTTT

clone_size: NA
d_call: NA
j_call: TRBJ2-3
v_call: TRBV9
cdr3_aa: CASSVDLGGRVSAQYF
cdr3_nt: TGTGCCAGCAGCGTAGATTTAGGAGGCCGTGTGAGCGCGCAGTATTTT

clone_size: NA
d_call: NA
j_call: TRBJ1-6
v_call: TRBV18
cdr3_aa: CASSPLKSSYNSPLHF
cdr3_nt: TGTGCCAGCTCACCACTGAAGAGCTCCTATAATTCACCCCTCCACTTT

clone_size: NA
d_call: NA
j_call: TRBJ2-3
v_call: TRBV5-1
cdr3_aa: CASSLAGSTDTQYF
cdr3_nt: TGCGCCAGCAGCTTGGCGGGTAGCACAGATACGCAGTATTTT

clone_size: NA
d_call: TRBD1
j_call: TRBJ2-3
v_call: TRBV6-1
cdr3_aa: CASSEVMGQGSDTQYF
cdr3_nt: TGTGCCAGCAGTGAAGTGATGGGACAGGGATCAGATACGCAGTATTTT

clone_size: once
d_call: TRBD2
j_call: TRBJ2-5
v_call: TRBV9
cdr3_aa: CASSFLRLAGDSLDVETQYF
cdr3_nt: TGTGCCAGCAGCTTTCTCCGACTAGCGGGAGATTCCCTCGACGTCGAGACCCAGTACTTC

clone_size: NA
d_call: NA
j_call: TRBJ2-3
v_call: TRBV18
cdr3_aa: CASSPLGGGTDTQYF
cdr3_nt: TGTGCCAGCTCACCACTTGGGGGCGGGACAGATACGCAGTATTTT

clone_size: NA
d_call: NA
j_call: TRBJ1-2
v_call: TRBV20-1
cdr3_aa: CSAPGDYGYTF
cdr3_nt: TGCAGTGCCCCAGGGGACTATGGCTACACCTTC

clone_size: once
d_call: TRBD2
j_call: TRBJ2-3
v_call: TRBV3-1/TRBV3-2
cdr3_aa: CASGGYADTQYF
cdr3_nt: TGTGCTTCGGGGGGGTATGCAGATACGCAGTATTTT

clone_size: NA
d_call: NA
j_call: TRBJ2-5
v_call: TRBV7-9
cdr3_aa: CASSRDFQETQYF
cdr3_nt: TGTGCCAGCAGCCGGGACTTCCAAGAGACCCAGTACTTC

clone_size: NA
d_call: TRBD1
j_call: TRBJ1-3
v_call: TRBV3-1/TRBV3-2
cdr3_aa: CASSPTGDPSGNTIYF
cdr3_nt: TGTGCCAGCAGTCCTACAGGGGACCCCTCTGGAAACACCATATATTTT

clone_size: few
d_call: NA
j_call: TRBJ2-3
v_call: TRBV7-9
cdr3_aa: CASSPLRRDTQYF
cdr3_nt: TGTGCCAGCAGCCCCCTTCGGCGGGATACGCAGTATTTT

clone_size: NA
d_call: NA
j_call: TRBJ1-1
v_call: TRBV19
cdr3_aa: CASRKGGNTEAFF
cdr3_nt: TGTGCCAGTAGAAAAGGGGGGAACACTGAAGCTTTCTTT

clone_size: NA
d_call: TRBD1
j_call: TRBJ2-7
v_call: TRBV15
cdr3_aa: CATSRDSGQVFSYEQYF
cdr3_nt: TGTGCCACCAGCAGAGATTCAGGACAGGTTTTCTCCTACGAGCAGTACTTC

clone_size: NA
d_call: NA
j_call: TRBJ2-3
v_call: TRBV19
cdr3_aa: CASSIPGGTDTQYF
cdr3_nt: TGTGCCAGTAGTATCCCGGGAGGCACAGATACGCAGTATTTT

clone_size: NA
d_call: TRBD2
j_call: TRBJ2-1
v_call: TRBV7-3
cdr3_aa: CASSTGSGRAGNEQFF
cdr3_nt: TGTGCCAGCAGCACGGGGAGCGGGAGGGCCGGAAATGAGCAGTTCTTC

clone_size: NA
d_call: TRBD2
j_call: TRBJ2-5
v_call: TRBV24-1
cdr3_aa: CATSDSGSGSETQYF
cdr3_nt: TGTGCCACCAGTGATTCGGGTAGCGGGAGTGAGACCCAGTACTTC

clone_size: NA
d_call: NA
j_call: TRBJ2-1
v_call: TRBV19
cdr3_aa: CASSIRVSSSYNEQFF
cdr3_nt: TGTGCCAGTAGTATAAGAGTTTCGAGCTCCTACAATGAGCAGTTCTTC

clone_size: NA
d_call: TRBD2
j_call: TRBJ2-3
v_call: TRBV30
cdr3_aa: CAWSGSSGTSTDTQYF
cdr3_nt: TGTGCCTGGAGCGGGTCTAGCGGCACTAGCACAGATACGCAGTATTTT

clone_size: NA
d_call: TRBD1
j_call: TRBJ1-2
v_call: TRBV10-1
cdr3_aa: CASGGTGGYTF
cdr3_nt: TGCGCCAGCGGGGGGACAGGAGGCTACACCTTC

clone_size: once
d_call: NA
j_call: TRBJ2-7
v_call: TRBV4-2
cdr3_aa: CASSQASQGAGAGRQYF
cdr3_nt: TGTGCCAGCAGCCAAGCCTCCCAGGGGGCGGGAGCGGGGCGGCAGTACTTC

clone_size: NA
d_call: TRBD2
j_call: TRBJ2-7
v_call: TRBV5-1
cdr3_aa: CASSIGTSGYEQYF
cdr3_nt: TGCGCCAGCAGCATTGGGACTAGCGGCTACGAGCAGTACTTC

clone_size: NA
d_call: NA
j_call: TRBJ1-5
v_call: TRBV7-9
cdr3_aa: CASASRGSGQPQHF
cdr3_nt: TGTGCCAGCGCGTCCCGGGGGTCAGGTCAGCCCCAGCATTTT

clone_size: NA
d_call: TRBD2
j_call: TRBJ2-4
v_call: TRBV27
cdr3_aa: CASSSLGSGGGGNIQYF
cdr3_nt: TGTGCCAGCAGTTCCCTGGGTAGCGGGGGGGGAGGAAACATTCAGTACTTC

clone_size: NA
d_call: NA
j_call: TRBJ2-2
v_call: TRBV30
cdr3_aa: CALPARQATGELFF
cdr3_nt: TGTGCCCTCCCAGCGAGACAGGCTACCGGGGAGCTGTTTTTT

clone_size: NA
d_call: NA
j_call: TRBJ2-3
v_call: TRBV5-1
cdr3_aa: CASSLAVTDTQYF
cdr3_nt: TGCGCCAGCAGCTTGGCCGTCACAGATACGCAGTATTTT

clone_size: NA
d_call: NA
j_call: TRBJ1-1
v_call: TRBV28
cdr3_aa: CATAIGGARLWNTEAFF
cdr3_nt: TGTGCCACCGCAATAGGGGGGGCCCGATTGTGGAACACTGAAGCTTTCTTT

clone_size: NA
d_call: NA
j_call: TRBJ2-2
v_call: TRBV4-2
cdr3_aa: CASSQEASPGELFF
cdr3_nt: TGTGCCAGCAGCCAAGAGGCCAGTCCCGGGGAGCTGTTTTTT